This T cell receptor beta chain was profiled in a study of blood T cell repertoires in COVID-19. The CDR3 spans 14 residues. With 4 bases removed from V and 6 bases from J, the gap between germline ends came to 16 bases. CDR1 SGHKS and CDR2 YYEKEE come from the germline V gene (reference sequence). Profiled with immunoSEQ multiplex PCR; TCRdb holds only in-frame clones, not every one. The data contain approximately 280,000 clones, about 89% of them singletons. This TCR derives from a man aged 50 to 60 with acute or convalescent COVID-19. The sequenced sample consisted of peripheral blood. The V call is TRBV5-5, the J call TRBJ1-1, with D possibly matching TRBD1 (6 bases). CDR3 in amino acids: CASSDMTGGAEAFF. In DNA, the CDR3 is TGTGCCAGCAGCGATATGACGGGGGGCGCTGAAGCTTTCTTT.